The TCR beta chain described here comes from a study of control samples from healthy donors and cancer patients. The CDR3 extends over 18 amino acids. Germline trimming cut 4 bases from V and 3 bases from J; bases unmatched to any gene: 10. Germline values: CDR1 MGHRA, CDR2 YSYEKL. Using immunoSEQ multiplex PCR, the repertoire was profiled, and TCRdb retains in-frame clones only, with some absent. The table lists some 57,000 clones, around 95% of them singletons, with 2% to 3% in the top ten. The sequenced sample was blood. V is TRBV4-1 and J is TRBJ2-7; 15 positions match TRBD2. This receptor was taken from a man aged 25-40 years in good health. For the CDR3, the DNA is TGCGCCAGCAGCCTTGGACTAGCGGGAGGGCCGGGGTACTACGAGCAGTACTTC. Protein: CASSLGLAGGPGYYEQYF.